This TCR beta chain originates from a study of blood T cells in healthy people across ages. The germline CDR1 and CDR2 sequences are DFQATT and SNEGSKA (reference sequence). The ends lost 5 bases at V and 7 bases at J; junction bases unmatched: 12. CDR3 length: 14 amino acids. General study findings and limits: As age increased, TCR beta diversity per million T cells fell in a roughly linear fashion.

Points on this clonotype: Its target is unknown.

Sample-barcoded 5' priming and a J-beta primer mix drove a second PCR of roughly 6 to 12 cycles. TCRdb independently ran MiXCR on the 5' RACE reads; one entry per CDR3 protein. The sample consists of roughly 2 million distinct CDR3 sequences, around 50% of them appearing once. What was sequenced was blood. The chain employs TRBV20-1 and TRBJ1-2; TRBD1 aligns across 8 bases. The receptor was derived from a woman in her forties in good health. CDR3 nucleotides: TGCAGTGCTCCCGGAGCAGGGGGCGCGGTTGGCTACACCTTC. It codes for CSAPGAGGAVGYTF.